This T cell receptor (beta chain) stems from a study of T-cell reconstitution after alpha-beta-depleted transplantation in children. Study-wide results and limits: The high TCRbeta diversity at day 60 in some patients came from surviving recipient T cells and thymic progenitors. After transplant, at about two months, alpha-beta T cells were reportedly derived from several hundred expanded graft clones. By one year post-transplant, T-cell counts and diversity largely arose from T cells that were newly produced.

Construction of the TCRbeta library involved unique molecular identifiers. Each CDR3 protein is one row after TCRdb ran MiXCR on the PCR reads. This sample has under 250,000 distinct CDR3 sequences, with roughly 18% found just once. As for this clonotype: Its antigen remains unidentified.

Germline CDR1 and CDR2: SGHRS and YFSETQ. This CDR3 comprises 13 residues. V was cut by 2 bases and J by 5 bases, with 11 bases left in between. This clonotype originated in a male patient under 10 years old who had a stem cell transplant for acute lymphoblastic leukemia, so the T cells may come from the graft donor. The chain has TRBV5-1 and TRBJ2-7; no clear D gene. The sample was PBMCs, mostly from graft donor cells, taken 360 days after TCRalphabeta/CD19-depleted stem cell transplant. DNA for the CDR3: TGCGCCAGCAGCTTAAAGGGTGTAGACGAGCAGTACTTC. This gives the protein CASSLKGVDEQYF. Full variable domain (rest looked up from reference TRBV5-1 and TRBJ2-7): KAGVTQTPRYLIKTRGQQVTLSCSPISGHRSVSWYQQTPGQGLQFLFEYFSETQRNKGNFPGRFSGRQFSNSRSEMNVSTLELGDSALYLCASSLKGVDEQYFGPGTRLTVT.